Reported below is one T cell receptor beta chain. Its antigen remains undetermined. Per-base quality was not reported, and no clone a single base away is much larger than it. This sample is part of a study of cytomegalovirus exposure and HLA in healthy donors (dated by TCRdb to between 2016 and 2019). Turning to the overall study: According to an earlier analysis of 550 to 750 of the donors, about 190 million T cells yielded roughly 100 million unique TCR beta sequences and approximately 280 Gb of sequence data. Roughly 300 gigabases of sequencing data and roughly 81 million unique TCR sequences made up an early release that covered over 550 HLA-typed donors. Among the roughly 370 genotyped donors, 81% belonged to the genetic ancestry cluster associated with self-reported Caucasian donors. The study was designed to test whether signatures of past pathogen exposure could be identified by cataloging public T cell receptors. The study profiled the T cell repertoires of some 610 subjects by immunosequencing and related them to cytomegalovirus serostatus. A separate validation cohort of 90 to 150 different subjects was used in addition to the roughly 720-subject first cohort. The study combined high-throughput TCR immunosequencing, statistical association of individual TCRs with disease status, and machine learning to predict cytomegalovirus infection status. A later analysis re-analyzed previously published TCR beta repertoires from hundreds of donors and added high-resolution HLA genotyping to study TCR occurrence patterns. Rather than drawing on any new phenotypic data, the later analysis identified candidate immune exposures from TCR beta sequences and the way those sequences occurred across donors. In an earlier analysis of more than 550 of the donors, high-throughput TCR beta sequencing was used to judge whether each TCR beta V gene segment behaved as functional or pseudogenic. Donor age, sex, ethnicity and CMV serostatus were collected together with the repertoire data. In a later genetic analysis, genome-wide SNP genotypes for about three fifths of the roughly 670 donors were used, and that subset was treated as a discovery cohort. Every repertoire in the discovery cohort had been generated on one and the same sequencing platform. HLA typing included class I and class II loci at four-digit resolution. Typing coverage varied by locus: roughly 620-640 donors for A, B, C, DRB1 and DQB1; 522 for DQA1; 600 to 610 for DPA1; more than 450 for DPB1. Four or five DR-DQ haplotypes were treated as single units for association and clustering because of strong linkage in the cohort. Among around 400 genotyped donors of the cohort, an average of approximately 240,000 unique TCR beta nucleotide sequences was sequenced per donor, of which about 19% were non-productive. The research as a whole found: According to a later genetic analysis, donors in an Asian-associated ancestry cluster had fewer N-insertions in productive TCRs than the roughly 670-donor mean. The authors suggested that the approach could potentially be extended to other disease states and immunological phenotypes. The cohort was sequenced for TCR beta chains only, and without alpha or paired-chain data the features that could be detected were limited. In a later analysis, TCR association rates were found to vary across HLA loci, with the most associated TCRs seen for DRB1 alleles and the fewest for HLA-C alleles. The 87-base-pair reads could not distinguish some IMGT-functional V segments, including TRBV6-2 and TRBV6-3, so those segments were excluded. Linkage disequilibrium might explain the correlated functional status among segregating V segments, but an unknown experimental factor could not be ruled out. Most CMV-associated TCR beta chains appeared to be HLA-restricted in a later analysis, and the HLA associations seemed to be driven largely by CMV exposure. CMV serostatus was the only immune exposure information available for the cohort. In a later genetic analysis, a missense DCLRE1C variant was associated with V-gene and J-gene trimming of TCR beta chains, and the association was replicated in an independent cohort. In vitro tests confirmed that a few of the cytomegalovirus-associated TCR beta chains recognize cytomegalovirus antigens. The presence/absence analyses assumed that sequencing depth was roughly uniform across donors, and that assumption may not be true. The study gave a list of around 170 TCR beta chains associated with cytomegalovirus. Because some donors lacked HLA typing at each locus, the association tests relied only on the typed subset. Most TCR sequences were seen in very few donors, while some public TCRs were found in many individuals. Several of the top co-occurrence clusters appeared to be linked to parvovirus B19, influenza, CMV and Epstein-Barr virus, according to a later analysis. A further reported finding was that TCR beta sequences accurately predicted the HLA-A and HLA-B alleles for most subjects in the first cohort. In a later analysis, HLA-associated TCR beta chains showed more clonal expansion and lower generation probabilities than non-associated chains that were equally common. Broadly in line with IMGT annotations, most TCR beta V segments showed up in productive rearrangements about 87% or about 30% of the time in an earlier analysis of a few hundred of the donors. Approximately 16 rarely observed V segments, including chromosome 9 orphons, were excluded from the earlier analysis of several hundred of the donors because counts were too low. A later analysis associated about 17,000 TCR beta sequences with specific HLA alleles at a false discovery rate of 0.05. The classifier was reported to diagnose cytomegalovirus status with high specificity and sensitivity in both the original cohort and the validation cohort. The sequencing pipeline was judged likely to have produced a cluster of highly shared sequence variants as a technical artifact. Assigning TCR associations to individual alleles was difficult when HLA alleles, especially DR and DQ, strongly co-occurred.

Here V drops 0 bases and J drops 5 bases, and the junction holds 5 bases not matched to any gene. CDR1 and CDR2, per the germline V gene, are MNHEY and SVGAGI. The CDR3 numbers 16 residues from cysteine through phenylalanine. Only CDR3 DNA remains: 48 bases, in frame from the first base. Libraries were built with the immunoSEQ multiplex PCR assay. The multiplex PCR relied on a mix of 60 forward primers for TCR Vbeta segments and 13 reverse primers for TCR Jbeta segments. A multiplex PCR assay on genomic DNA amplified the CDR3 region of rearranged TCR beta genes. The amplified TCR beta libraries were sequenced on the Illumina HiSeq System as 87-base-pair reads. In the authors' own workflow: In a later analysis, some 80 million unique TCR beta chains were counted across the roughly 700 repertoires, and roughly 11 million of these chains were shared by at least two donors. Raw reads were error-corrected and collapsed into unique sequences by a nearest-neighbor algorithm in which closely related sequences were merged to remove PCR and sequencing errors. To assign V, D and J gene segments, CDR3 sequences were aligned to IMGT reference sequences. Each retained sequence needed at least a six-nucleotide match to both a V gene segment and a J gene segment. Rearrangements were called productive when the CDR3 lacked stop codons and stayed in frame with V and J; all others were non-productive. CDR3 was defined by IMGT convention, running from the second conserved V-encoded cysteine to the conserved J-encoded phenylalanine. The earlier analysis of approximately 590 of the donors excluded any sequence lacking an unambiguous match to a single V gene segment. An earlier analysis of a few hundred of the donors called V segments functional above 56.7% productive rearrangements and segregating when the between-donor standard deviation exceeded 5%. A statistical classification framework was built for diagnosing cytomegalovirus status from the catalog of TCR beta chain sequences. In a later analysis, TCR nucleotide sequences were compared against IMGT/GENE-DB human TR gene sequences so that V and J genes could be assigned. Using the TCRdist pipeline, a later analysis assigned CDR3 sequences along with most-parsimonious VDJ recombination scenarios. In a later analysis, each TCR beta chain was defined by its CDR3 amino acid sequence together with its V-gene family, and reads without a unique V-gene family were excluded. A later analysis removed roughly 590 highly shared, low-generation-probability nucleotide sequences to deal with suspected cross-contamination and a sequencing artifact. A later analysis calculated a clonal expansion index for each public chain from normalized within-repertoire ranks of inferred template counts. Generation probabilities in a later analysis came from a VDJ recombination model fitted to out-of-frame rearrangements, and those results were checked against IGoR. Hypergeometric tests were used in a later analysis to score TCR-TCR, TCR-HLA and TCR-CMV co-occurrence, with a repertoire-size bias correction applied to the TCR pairs. In a later analysis, false discovery rates were estimated by permuting HLA or CMV assignments 20 times. In a later analysis, co-occurring TCRs were grouped with DBSCAN, and TCRdist sequence similarity was added when clustering was performed within HLA-allele-positive subsets. Repertoires with fewer than 30,000 or more than 120,000 public chains, plus five repertoires with anomalous nucleotide sharing, were excluded from co-occurrence clustering. TCRdb obtained this table from immuneACCESS and retained in-frame rearrangements with V and J assigned. These tables miss some clones; where compared with another copy, unresolved V genes account for less than half of the shortfall, and the remainder is unexplained. Clone size and V and J calls were adopted from that table, with D and trimming inferred from the DNA. The sample records about 59,000 clones, about 81% of which are singletons. The ten biggest clones cover about 6.8% of the sample.

The cohort was made up of 500 to 850 healthy bone marrow donors. At the time of sampling, all cohort members were nominally healthy, though unrecorded immune exposures were likely present. The donor was CMV seropositive and was included in the group of around 300 seropositive cohort members. Each donor provided a peripheral blood sample, and peripheral blood mononuclear cells were used for TCR beta sequencing. Genomic DNA was extracted from the blood cell samples with the Qiagen DNeasy Blood Extraction Kit. Sequenced input: PBMCs. This sequence uses TRBV6-5 and TRBJ1-2; TRBD1 aligns with 11 central bases. The receptor was derived from a man between 25 and 39 years old in good health and CMV-seropositive. The nucleotide sequence is given as TGTGCCAGCAGTTACTCGAGGACAGGGGGCTTTTATGGCTACACCTTC. This sequence encodes CASSYSRTGGFYGYTF.